The 21 T cell receptor beta chains reported below all come from one sample, sequenced in a study of molecular identifiers for immune sequencing clone quantification. One entry per CDR3 protein results from TCRdb running MiXCR on the PCR reads. The table records tens of thousands of distinct CDR3 sequences, around 18% of them present only once. Input material: naive CD8+ T cells from blood, with Jurkat cell RNA spiked in. Subset meaning: FACS-sorted CD8+CD4-CCR7+CD45RA+ naive T cells. The receptors here all came from a human donor in good health. Some libraries in this study had Jurkat cell RNA spiked in.

This clonotype occurred many times. The chain is built from TRBV28 and TRBJ2-3; maybe TRBD1 (6 bases). The CDR3 extends over 15 amino acids. V lost 6 bases and J lost 2, with 15 bases in between. Germline V gives CDR1 MDHEN, CDR2 SYDVKM. The CDR3 here is CASSPGGYLTDTQYF. CDR3 coding DNA: TGTGCCAGCAGCCCTGGGGGCTACCTCACAGATACGCAGTATTTT.

This clonotype came up many times. The rearrangement links TRBV13 to TRBJ2-1; D is uncertain. Germline CDR1 PRHDT, CDR2 FYEKMQ (reference sequence). V shed 5 bases and J shed 5 bases, with 4 bases lying between them. The CDR3 consists of 11 residues. The CDR3 DNA sequence: TGTGCCAGCAGCGACAACAATGAGCAGTTCTTC. It encodes CASSDNNEQFF.

In this sample, this clonotype turned up many times. The CDR3: CASSSGLGGHQETQYF. CDR3 bases: TGTGCCAGCAGTTCCGGACTAGGGGGACACCAAGAGACCCAGTACTTC. The V gene is TRBV6-5, the J gene TRBJ2-5; maybe TRBD2 (7 bases). Trimming shortened V by 4 bases and J by 0 bases, and 15 bases separated the two germline ends. The length of the CDR3 is 16 residues. Germline V lookup: CDR1 MNHEY, CDR2 SVGAGI.

This clonotype occurred many times. This sequence joins TRBV28 and TRBJ2-7; 13 bases agree with TRBD2. The CDR3 sequence is 17 residues long. Germline V gene data show CDR1 as MDHEN and CDR2 as SYDVKM. V shed 6 bases, J shed 3 bases, and the junction held 11 bases outside the gene matches. CDR3 loop: CASRMLGLAGEVYEQYF. The CDR3 DNA is TGTGCCAGCAGAATGTTAGGACTAGCGGGAGAAGTCTACGAGCAGTACTTC.

This clonotype was seen at least ten times. The chain links TRBV10-3 to TRBJ2-7; maybe TRBD2 (6 bases). This CDR3 is built from 16 residues. Germline loops: CDR1 ENHRY, CDR2 SYGVKD. Trimming took off 2 bases at V and 4 bases at J, with 18 bases between the two ends. The chain's CDR3 is CAISEVDSGTTYEQYF. For the CDR3, the DNA is TGTGCCATCAGTGAGGTTGATAGCGGCACAACATACGAGCAGTACTTC.

This clonotype was seen at least ten times. The V and J genes are TRBV20-1 and TRBJ2-7; D gene uncertain. CDR1 DFQATT and CDR2 SNEGSKA come from the germline V gene (reference sequence). V lost 5 bases to trimming and J lost 0 bases, with 11 bases between them. The CDR3 length is 13 residues. The DNA of the CDR3 is TGCAGTGCTCCCGACCCGGGCTCCTACGAGCAGTACTTC. This encodes CSAPDPGSYEQYF.

This clonotype appeared many times. V and J are TRBV28 and TRBJ2-7; no clear D. There are 13 residues in the CDR3. The V end was cut by 3 bases, the J end by 6 bases, with 12 bases between. The germline gives CDR1 MDHEN, CDR2 SYDVKM. This CDR3 is CASSLGWSPEQYF. CDR3 bases: TGTGCCAGCAGTTTGGGATGGAGCCCCGAGCAGTACTTC.

This clonotype was seen at least ten times. The chain uses TRBV7-9 and TRBJ2-7, with D perhaps matching TRBD1 (5 bases). CDR1 is SEHNR, CDR2 FQNEAQ, per germline (reference sequence). The CDR3 extends over 14 amino acids. V was clipped by 5 bases and J by 7 bases, with 18 bases between them. CDR3 amino acids: CASSPSQGLGEQYF. CDR3 sequence (DNA): TGTGCCAGCAGCCCAAGCCAGGGTTTGGGTGAGCAGTACTTC.

The rearrangement links TRBV19 to TRBJ1-1; D unresolved. This CDR3 contains 15 residues. The V gene lost 1 base and the J gene lost 1 base, with 10 bases spanning the gap. Per germline, CDR1 LNHDA and CDR2 SQIVND (reference sequence). This CDR3 reads CASSIGVYSNTEAFF. The CDR3 bases are TGTGCCAGTAGTATAGGCGTCTATTCGAACACTGAAGCTTTCTTT.

This clonotype has ten or more counts. This chain links TRBV11-2 with TRBJ1-6; D not resolved. CDR1 and CDR2 (germline): SGHAT, FQNNGV. This CDR3 spans 18 amino acids. Trimming cost V 1 base and J 5 bases, with 18 bases left between them. CDR3 DNA: TGTGCCAGCAGCTTAGCCCGCTTCGGACGAATAGATAATTCACCCCTCCACTTT. It encodes CASSLARFGRIDNSPLHF.

This clonotype has a count of ten or more. The chain combines TRBV15 with TRBJ2-5; 7 nucleotides agree with TRBD2. CDR3 length: 15 amino acids. The V gene's germline CDR1 is LNHNV and CDR2 YYDKDF (reference sequence). V was clipped by 4 bases and J by 2 bases; unmatched bases: 7. CDR3 amino acids: CATSIWGLQQETQYF. Here the CDR3 DNA reads TGTGCCACCAGCATTTGGGGACTACAACAAGAGACCCAGTACTTC.

Comments on this clonotype: The CDR3 carries no conserved terminal phenylalanine or tryptophan, so it likely arises from a read error. The genes are TRBV7-2 and TRBJ2-7; D uncertain. Germline CDR1 SGHTA, CDR2 FQGNSA. The CDR3 loop spans 13 amino acids. The V end lost 3 bases, the J end lost 0 bases, and 6 bases lay between the germline ends. The CDR3 DNA follows: TGTGCCAGCAGCTTGCTAGGCTCCTACGAGCAGTACTCC. Translating gives CASSLLGSYEQYS.

This clonotype occurred many times. The J gene is TRBJ1-6, the V gene TRBV3-1; 10 nucleotides line up with TRBD1. The CDR3 sequence is 17 residues long. Germline CDR1 reads LGHDT; CDR2 reads YNNKEL (reference sequence). J lost 5 bases, V lost 6 bases, and 10 bases had no gene match. CDR3 sequence reads: CASSPVGQGINNSPLHF. CDR3 nucleotides: TGTGCCAGCAGTCCCGTGGGACAGGGGATTAATAATTCACCCCTCCACTTT.

This clonotype was seen at least ten times. The chain is built from TRBV2 and TRBJ2-1; 7 positions match TRBD2. Germline V gene lookup returns CDR1 SNHLY and CDR2 FYNNEI. Trimming at V came to 0 bases and at J to 2 bases, leaving 7 bases not matched to a gene. The CDR3 runs to 17 residues. CDR3 residues: CASSEALTAGPYNEQFF. CDR3 bases: TGTGCCAGCAGTGAAGCGCTTACAGCGGGACCCTACAATGAGCAGTTCTTC.

This clonotype showed up many times. The gene calls are TRBV9 and TRBJ2-5; TRBD1 matches at 9 bases. Germline V gene sequence: CDR1 SGDLS, CDR2 YYNGEE. The ends lost 3 bases at V and 5 bases at J; junction bases unmatched: 17. CDR3 length: 18 amino acids. CDR3 sequence (DNA): TGTGCCAGCAGCGCCGCGAATATTGGACAGGGGACGTGGGAGACCCAGTACTTC. This sequence encodes CASSAANIGQGTWETQYF.

The chain has TRBV15 and TRBJ2-5; 7 nucleotides agree with TRBD2. This CDR3 spans 17 amino acids. The germline V gene encodes CDR1 LNHNV and CDR2 YYDKDF (reference sequence). The ends lost 1 base at V and 5 bases at J; junction bases unmatched: 13. The CDR3 reads CATSRGPSGALGETQYF. In DNA, the CDR3 is TGTGCCACCAGCAGAGGTCCTAGCGGTGCCCTTGGGGAGACCCAGTACTTC.

This clonotype came up many times. V usage is TRBV6-1 and J usage is TRBJ2-3; the match to TRBD1 covers 9 bases. V lost 5 bases, J lost 1 base, and 7 bases stayed unmatched. In germline, CDR1 is MNHNS, CDR2 SASEGT. CDR3 length: 16 residues. This CDR3 is CASSPGQGGGTDTQYF. CDR3 DNA: TGTGCCAGCAGTCCGGGACAGGGCGGAGGCACAGATACGCAGTATTTT.

This clonotype appeared many times. The chain carries TRBV13 and TRBJ2-7, with TRBD2 identical over 8 bases. The CDR3 has 15 amino acids. V shed 4 bases and J 2 bases; nucleotides not matched to a gene: 7. Germline V CDR1 and CDR2: PRHDT, FYEKMQ (reference sequence). CDR3 in amino acids: CASSSLTGGAYEQYF. CDR3 nucleotides: TGTGCCAGCAGCTCCTTGACGGGAGGGGCCTACGAGCAGTACTTC.

This clonotype was observed many times. The rearrangement links TRBV7-6 to TRBJ2-5, with TRBD2 identical over 9 bases. Germline values: CDR1 SGHVS, CDR2 FNYEAQ. Unmatched junction bases numbered 8, after V lost 5 bases and J lost 4 bases. This CDR3 has 15 amino acids. This CDR3 is CASSVTSGHRETQYF. Here the CDR3 DNA reads TGTGCCAGCAGCGTGACTAGCGGCCACCGAGAGACCCAGTACTTC.

Many counts were recorded for this clonotype. The junction and the germline gene differ at one end; a read error may be behind it. The chain employs TRBV6-5 and TRBJ2-7; 8 positions agree with TRBD2. CDR1 is MNHEY, CDR2 SVGAGI, per germline. The CDR3 length is 17 residues. This CDR3 is CASSTHGETGLEDEQCF. The CDR3 coding sequence is TGTGCCAGCAGTACTCATGGAGAGACGGGACTAGAGGATGAGCAGTGCTTC.

Ten or more counts support this clonotype. The rearrangement joins TRBV25-1 to TRBJ1-5; D gene uncertain. The germline V and J ends were trimmed by 3 bases and 3 bases, with 9 bases remaining between them. This CDR3 region has 14 residues. Germline-derived CDR1 and CDR2 are MGHDK and SYGVNS. The CDR3 loop is CASSERLNNQPQHF. The DNA for the CDR3 is TGTGCCAGCAGTGAGCGGCTCAACAATCAGCCCCAGCATTTT.